One sample yielded the 24 T cell receptor beta chains listed below, sequenced in a study of T-cell reconstitution after alpha-beta-depleted transplantation in children. This sample's TCRbeta library carried unique molecular identifier barcodes. MiXCR, applied by TCRdb to the PCR reads, yields one record per CDR3 protein. The sample shows about 980,000 distinct CDR3 sequences, about 29% of them seen only once. The sequencing used PBMCs, mostly from graft donor cells, collected 360 days after TCRalphabeta/CD19-depleted stem cell transplant. The receptors were sampled from a boy under two years old who had a stem cell transplant for SCID, so the T cells may come from the graft donor.

This clonotype turned up a few times. This rearrangement joins TRBV5-1 to TRBJ2-1, with TRBD2 as a possible D gene (6 bases). CDR1 SGHRS and CDR2 YFSETQ come from the germline V gene. Trimming removed 7 bases at V and 7 bases at J, with 12 bases between. CDR3 size: 12 residues. The CDR3 reads CASGRLLNEQFF. CDR3 nucleotides: TGCGCCAGCGGGAGGCTCCTTAATGAGCAGTTCTTC.

The CDR3 is CASSQRSLNTEAFF. The DNA of the CDR3 is TGTGCCAGCAGCCAAAGGTCGCTGAACACTGAAGCTTTCTTT. The rearrangement uses TRBV11-1 and TRBJ1-1, with D uncertain. The CDR3 runs to 14 residues. In germline, CDR1 is SGHAT, CDR2 FQDESV (reference sequence). V shed 5 bases and J shed 0 bases, with 10 bases lying between them.

The rearrangement links TRBV15 to TRBJ2-3; the D gene is possibly TRBD2 (6 bases). Germline V gene lookup returns CDR1 LNHNV and CDR2 YYDKDF (reference sequence). The V and J ends lost 0 bases and 0 bases respectively, with 10 bases between them. There are 16 residues in the CDR3. CDR3 amino acids: CATSRDKLASTDTQYF. For the CDR3, the DNA is TGTGCCACCAGCAGAGATAAACTAGCTAGCACAGATACGCAGTATTTT. The full variable domain, completed using reference TRBV15 and TRBJ2-3, is DAMVIQNPRYQVTQFGKPVTLSCSQTLNHNVMYWYQQKSSQAPKLLFHYYDKDFNNEADTPDNFQSRRPNTSFCFLDIRSPGLGDTAMYLCATSRDKLASTDTQYFGPGTRLTVL.

This clonotype appeared many times. This rearrangement joins TRBV7-6 to TRBJ1-3; D is undetermined. CDR3 length: 14 amino acids. Germline V gene data show CDR1 as SGHVS and CDR2 as FNYEAQ. V lost 1 base and J 6 bases, leaving 10 bases between the germline ends. The CDR3 loop is CASSLGGRENTIYF. DNA of the CDR3: TGTGCCAGCAGCTTAGGGGGAAGGGAAAACACCATATATTTT. Together with reference TRBV7-6 and TRBJ1-3, the CDR3 gives the full variable domain: GAGVSQSPRYKVTKRGQDVALRCDPISGHVSLYWYRQALGQGPEFLTYFNYEAQQDKSGLPNDRFSAERPEGSISTLTIQRTEQRDSAMYRCASSLGGRENTIYFGEGSWLTVV.

This clonotype was detected a few times. The chain uses TRBV29-1 and TRBJ2-3, with a tentative D call TRBD1 (6 bases). CDR3 length equals 15 residues. CDR1 and CDR2 (germline): SQVTM, ANQGSEA. V was clipped by 7 bases and J by 2 bases, with 19 bases between them. CDR3 amino acids: CSGGRGRSPTDTQYF. The CDR3 DNA follows: TGCAGCGGGGGCAGGGGAAGGTCTCCCACAGATACGCAGTATTTT.

The chain couples TRBV20-1 to TRBJ2-1; maybe TRBD2 (7 bases). This CDR3 is 14 amino acids long. The V gene's germline CDR1 is DFQATT and CDR2 SNEGSKA (reference sequence). Deletions cut 1 base from V and 7 bases from J, with 14 bases between. The CDR3 is CSARAGGPGNEQFF. The CDR3 nucleotides read TGCAGTGCTAGAGCCGGGGGGCCTGGGAATGAGCAGTTCTTC.

The rearrangement links TRBV11-2 to TRBJ2-3, with 10 bases lining up with TRBD2. The CDR3 has 15 amino acids. Germline CDR1 is SGHAT and CDR2 is FQNNGV. Losses at the gene ends were 3 bases for V and 2 bases for J; bases not matched to a gene: 2. CDR3 protein: CASSFGTSVTDTQYF. The CDR3 nucleotides read TGTGCCAGCAGCTTTGGGACTAGCGTCACAGATACGCAGTATTTT. Full variable domain (outside the CDR3, taken from reference TRBV11-2 and TRBJ2-3): EAGVAQSPRYKIIEKRQSVAFWCNPISGHATLYWYQQILGQGPKLLIQFQNNGVVDDSQLPKDRFSAERLKGVDSTLKIQPAKLEDSAVYLCASSFGTSVTDTQYFGPGTRLTVL.

J is TRBJ2-3 and V is TRBV12-3 or TRBV12-4; 10 bases line up with TRBD2. The CDR3 totals 16 residues. J gave up 5 bases and V 2 bases, and 7 bases lay outside the gene matches. CDR3 residues: CASSLHSGGLIDTQYF. CDR3 nucleotides: TGTGCCAGCAGTTTACATAGCGGGGGGCTGATAGATACGCAGTATTTT.

This clonotype has at least ten counts. The rearrangement links TRBV6-5 to TRBJ2-7; possible D gene TRBD1, 6 bases. The length of the CDR3 is 14 residues. Germline V gene data show CDR1 as MNHEY and CDR2 as SVGAGI. V dropped 0 bases and J dropped 6 bases, with 12 bases sitting between them. The CDR3 nucleotides are TGTGCCAGCAGTTACTCCAGAGGGGGAGCCGAGCAGTACTTC. Encoded protein: CASSYSRGGAEQYF.

The chain couples TRBV20-1 to TRBJ2-5; tentative D call: TRBD2 (7 bases). The V gene lost 3 bases and the J gene lost 0 bases, with 17 bases spanning the gap. CDR1 is DFQATT, CDR2 SNEGSKA, per germline (reference sequence). This CDR3 has 16 residues. The CDR3 sequence is CSASDDGGRNQETQYF. In DNA form, the CDR3 reads TGCAGTGCTAGTGACGACGGGGGGCGAAACCAAGAGACCCAGTACTTC.

The V gene is TRBV9, the J gene TRBJ1-5; possibly TRBD1 for D (5 bases). V lost 0 bases to trimming and J lost 6 bases, with 13 bases between them. Germline V gives CDR1 SGDLS, CDR2 YYNGEE. This CDR3 is built from 15 residues. This chain's CDR3 is CASSVGWGEGQPQHF. The DNA of the CDR3 is TGTGCCAGCAGCGTAGGTTGGGGCGAAGGTCAGCCCCAGCATTTT.

This chain links TRBV2 with TRBJ2-1, with TRBD2 matching 11 bases. The germline CDR1 and CDR2 sequences are SNHLY and FYNNEI. There are 19 residues in the CDR3. V was clipped by 5 bases and J by 3 bases; unmatched bases: 15. CDR3 sequence reads: CASSFVPVPTSGVYNEQFF. CDR3 sequence (DNA): TGTGCCAGCAGTTTCGTCCCGGTTCCGACTAGCGGGGTCTACAATGAGCAGTTCTTC.

This clonotype was seen more than once but under ten times. This chain uses TRBV20-1 with TRBJ1-2; tentative D call: TRBD1 (5 bases). V was trimmed by 3 bases and J by 4 bases, leaving 12 bases between them. Germline CDR1 is DFQATT and CDR2 is SNEGSKA (reference sequence). This CDR3 spans 13 amino acids. CDR3 residues: CSARPNRGYGYTF. For the CDR3, the DNA is TGCAGTGCTAGGCCAAATAGGGGCTATGGCTACACCTTC.

This clonotype turned up a few times. This sequence joins TRBV10-3 and TRBJ2-3, with TRBD2 matching over 11 bases. Germline V gene data show CDR1 as ENHRY and CDR2 as SYGVKD. CDR3 length: 15 residues. V trimming: 5 bases; J trimming: 5 bases; junction bases outside the gene matches: 6. CDR3 sequence: CAISPGTSGGDTQYF. The CDR3 nucleotides read TGTGCCATCAGTCCGGGTACTAGCGGGGGAGATACGCAGTATTTT.

This clonotype was observed a few times. The CDR3 DNA reads TGTGCCAGCAGCTACGGGGGGGACTTCACAGATACGCAGTATTTT. It specifies CASSYGGDFTDTQYF. The V and J genes are TRBV7-2 and TRBJ2-3; 8 nucleotides agree with TRBD2. Germline values: CDR1 SGHTA, CDR2 FQGNSA. With 4 bases clipped from V and 2 bases from J, the junction kept 5 bases outside the gene matches. CDR3 length: 15 residues.

This clonotype was counted many times. The CDR3 sequence is CASKSGAGSPLHF. In DNA, the CDR3 is TGTGCCAGCAAAAGCGGCGCGGGGTCACCCCTCCACTTT. The rearrangement joins TRBV28 to TRBJ1-6; D is unresolved. V lost 7 bases to trimming and J lost 10 bases, with 14 bases between them. CDR1 is MDHEN, CDR2 SYDVKM, per germline. The CDR3 runs 13 residues.

The table lists this clonotype with a few counts. The chain couples TRBV5-1 to TRBJ2-7; 10 nucleotides line up with TRBD1. Trimming took 0 bases from V and 3 from J; bases not matched to a gene: 3. From germline, CDR1 is SGHRS and CDR2 YFSETQ. This CDR3 is 15 amino acids long. The CDR3 spells CASSLGTGGIYEQYF. CDR3 sequence (DNA): TGCGCCAGCAGCTTGGGGACAGGGGGAATCTACGAGCAGTACTTC.

This clonotype was seen a few times. The chain has TRBV2 and TRBJ2-7, with 11 bases matching TRBD2. V was pared by 8 bases and J by 3 bases, with 3 bases of the junction left unmatched. Germline V gene sequence: CDR1 SNHLY, CDR2 FYNNEI. The CDR3 is 13 amino acids. Written as DNA, the CDR3 is TGTGCCAGCGGAGGGACTAGCGGCTACGAGCAGTACTTC. As protein: CASGGTSGYEQYF.

Only a few counts were recorded for this clonotype. In nucleotides, the CDR3 is TGCAGCGTTGAAAGTTCGAGGGACTCCTACAATGAGCAGTTCTTC. This gives the protein CSVESSRDSYNEQFF. The chain couples TRBV29-1 to TRBJ2-1; D might be TRBD2 (5 bases). Looked up from germline, CDR1 is SQVTM and CDR2 is ANQGSEA. This CDR3 has 15 amino acids. V was pared by 2 bases and J by 0 bases, with 11 bases between.

There are a few counts of this clonotype. In DNA form, the CDR3 reads TGTGCCAGCAGCGAACGGGCGGGGGGGGCCGTCCGTACGCAGTATTTT. It yields the protein CASSERAGGAVRTQYF. The genes are TRBV9 and TRBJ2-3, with 9 bases fitting TRBD2. The CDR3 loop spans 16 amino acids. Per the germline V gene, CDR1 is SGDLS and CDR2 is YYNGEE. V dropped 3 bases and J dropped 8; count of bases not matched to a gene: 13. Complete variable domain (other parts from reference TRBV9 and TRBJ2-3): DSGVTQTPKHLITATGQRVTLRCSPRSGDLSVYWYQQSLDQGLQFLIQYYNGEERAKGNILERFSAQQFPDLHSELNLSSLELGDSALYFCASSERAGGAVRTQYFGPGTRLTVL.

The chain employs TRBV12-3 or TRBV12-4 and TRBJ1-1; possibly TRBD1 for D (5 bases). The CDR3 contains 15 residues. V dropped 4 bases and J dropped 6 bases, with 18 bases sitting between them. CDR3 residues: CASSSIDSRSAEAFF. The CDR3 DNA sequence: TGTGCCAGCAGTTCAATTGACAGTCGTTCGGCTGAAGCTTTCTTT.

This clonotype turned up a few times. This chain uses TRBV24-1 with TRBJ2-7; 7 nucleotides line up with TRBD1. The CDR3 spans 14 residues. Germline V gene lookup returns CDR1 KGHDR and CDR2 SFDVKD. V dropped 7 bases and J dropped 0; count of bases not matched to a gene: 5. The CDR3 nucleotides read TGTGCCACCAGCCACCGGGACAGCTCCTACGAGCAGTACTTC. It translates to CATSHRDSSYEQYF.

The V and J genes are TRBV15 and TRBJ2-3; D gene ambiguous. Germline V gives CDR1 LNHNV, CDR2 YYDKDF (reference sequence). This CDR3 comprises 14 residues. The V and J ends lost 6 bases and 2 bases respectively, with 12 bases between them. CDR3 region: CATRSQLFTDTQYF. For the CDR3, the DNA is TGTGCCACCAGGTCCCAACTTTTCACAGATACGCAGTATTTT.

This clonotype has more than one count but fewer than ten. The V gene is TRBV2, the J gene TRBJ2-7; 7 positions match TRBD1. Germline V gene lookup returns CDR1 SNHLY and CDR2 FYNNEI. The CDR3 has 16 residues. V trimming: 6 bases; J trimming: 2 bases; junction bases outside the gene matches: 13. For the CDR3, the DNA is TGTGCCAGCAGACCGGGACAGACACTTCCGCCCTACGAGCAGTACTTC. This sequence encodes CASRPGQTLPPYEQYF. The full variable domain, in which reference TRBV2 and TRBJ2-7 provide the parts outside the CDR3, is EPEVTQTPSHQVTQMGQEVILRCVPISNHLYFYWYRQILGQKVEFLVSFYNNEISEKSEIFDDQFSVERPDGSNFTLKIRSTKLEDSAMYFCASRPGQTLPPYEQYFGPGTRLTVT.